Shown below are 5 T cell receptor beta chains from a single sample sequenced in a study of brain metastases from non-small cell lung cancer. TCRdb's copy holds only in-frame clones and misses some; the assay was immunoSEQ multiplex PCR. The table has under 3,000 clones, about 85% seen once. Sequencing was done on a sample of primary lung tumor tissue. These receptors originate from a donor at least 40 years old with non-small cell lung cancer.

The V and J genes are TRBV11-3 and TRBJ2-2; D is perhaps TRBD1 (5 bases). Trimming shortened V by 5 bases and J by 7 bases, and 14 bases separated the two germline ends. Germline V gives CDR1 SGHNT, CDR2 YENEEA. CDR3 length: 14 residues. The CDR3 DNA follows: TGTGCCAGCAGCCCGACAGTCGGCGGCGGGGAGCTGTTTTTT. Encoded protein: CASSPTVGGGELFF.

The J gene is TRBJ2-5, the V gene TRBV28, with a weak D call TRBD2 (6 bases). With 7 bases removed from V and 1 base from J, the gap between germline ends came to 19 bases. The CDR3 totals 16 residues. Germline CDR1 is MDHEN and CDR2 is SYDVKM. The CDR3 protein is CASNPLRGGVQETQYF. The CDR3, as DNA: TGTGCCAGCAATCCCCTAAGGGGCGGGGTCCAAGAGACCCAGTACTTC.

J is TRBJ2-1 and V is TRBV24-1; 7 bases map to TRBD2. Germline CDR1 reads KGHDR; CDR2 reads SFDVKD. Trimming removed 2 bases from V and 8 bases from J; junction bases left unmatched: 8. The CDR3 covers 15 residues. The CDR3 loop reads CATSDYGLGTDEQFF. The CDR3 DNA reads TGTGCCACCAGTGATTACGGACTAGGAACCGATGAGCAGTTCTTC.

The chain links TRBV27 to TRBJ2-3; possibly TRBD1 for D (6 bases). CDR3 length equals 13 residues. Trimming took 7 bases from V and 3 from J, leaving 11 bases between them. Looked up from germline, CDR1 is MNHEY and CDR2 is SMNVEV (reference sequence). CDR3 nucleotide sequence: TGTGCCAGCATTCTAACAGGGACAGATACGCAGTATTTT. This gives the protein CASILTGTDTQYF.

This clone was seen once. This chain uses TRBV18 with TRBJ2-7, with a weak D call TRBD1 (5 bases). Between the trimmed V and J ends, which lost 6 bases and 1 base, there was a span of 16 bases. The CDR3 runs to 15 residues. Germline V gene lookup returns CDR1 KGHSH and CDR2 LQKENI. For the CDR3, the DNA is TGTGCCAGCTCCCGTACGGCAGGGAATTCCTACGAGCAGTACTTC. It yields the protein CASSRTAGNSYEQYF.